This TCR beta chain was identified in a study of post-analysis software for immune sequencing data. Carried by the TCR beta cDNA libraries were unique molecular identifiers. Using its own MiXCR run on the PCR reads, TCRdb lists one record per CDR3 protein. The table shows hundreds of thousands of distinct CDR3 sequences, with 39% occurring only once. Germline CDR1 is LNHDA and CDR2 is SQIVND (reference sequence). The CDR3 runs 13 residues. V was trimmed by 8 bases and J by 6 bases, leaving 14 bases between them. The study, taken as a whole, reports: A significant reduction in normalized Chao1 diversity was observed in multiple sclerosis patients versus controls. Five or six TRBV segments were significantly more frequent in patients than in controls. TRBV5-6, TRBV5-1 and TRBV20-1 were among these segments.

Concerning this clonotype itself: What it recognizes is unknown.

This clonotype originated in a girl aged 2-10 years with multiple sclerosis. The chain uses TRBV19 and TRBJ1-5; weak D call: TRBD1 (5 bases). Sequenced: blood. CDR3 region: CASCSGGGQPQHF. CDR3 coding DNA: TGTGCCAGTTGTTCGGGGGGAGGTCAGCCCCAGCATTTT.